This passage covers 3 T cell receptor beta chains from one sample sequenced in a study of shared clonotypes between healthy human individuals. Measured with immunoSEQ multiplex PCR; TCRdb has only the in-frame clones, and not every one. The top ten clones hold 0.85% to 1.2% of a sample with about 2 million clones, about 95% of them seen once. Naive CD8 populations comprised CD45RO-negative cells positively selected for CCR7, excluding terminally differentiated effector memory CD45RA+ cells. The sequenced sample was naive CD8+ T cells sorted from blood. These receptors all come from a man in his late teens or twenties in good health.

This clone was counted between two and nine times. The rearrangement joins TRBV6-6 to TRBJ2-1; no clear D. Germline V CDR1 and CDR2: MNHNY, SVGAGI (reference sequence). The ends were cut back, 8 bases at V and 6 bases at J, with 8 bases in the middle. This CDR3 contains 11 residues. CDR3 DNA: TGTGCCAGCCGTGGAGTCAATGAGCAGTTCTTC. Its translation: CASRGVNEQFF.

Comments on this clone: The same CDR3 arises from other DNA sequences in this sample as well. The chain recombines TRBV5-1 with TRBJ2-1; no clear D gene. The germline V and J ends were trimmed by 0 bases and 0 bases, with 7 bases remaining between them. This CDR3 is 15 amino acids long. CDR1 and CDR2 from the germline V gene are SGHRS and YFSETQ. This CDR3 is CASSLDRDSYNEQFF. CDR3 DNA sequence: TGCGCCAGCAGCTTGGACCGCGACTCCTACAATGAGCAGTTCTTC.

V usage is TRBV7-6 and J usage is TRBJ2-1; a possible D gene is TRBD1 (6 bases). V lost 3 bases, J lost 12 bases, and 18 bases lay in between. CDR3 length: 14 residues. The germline V gene encodes CDR1 SGHVS and CDR2 FNYEAQ. The CDR3: CASSLGAGTEGQFF. The CDR3, as DNA: TGTGCCAGCAGCTTGGGGGCCGGGACCGAGGGGCAGTTCTTC.